The 22 T cell receptor beta chains presented below share a single source sample, sequenced in a study of shared clonotypes between healthy human individuals. Positively selected for CCR7, the CD45RO-negative cells used as naive CD8 cells excluded terminally differentiated effector memory CD45RA+ cells. Profiling relied on immunoSEQ multiplex PCR, and the TCRdb table lists in-frame clones only, not all of them. The data hold roughly 590,000 clones, with roughly 96% observed a single time. Sequenced input: naive CD8+ T cells sorted from blood. The receptor source for this set is a woman aged 25-40 years in good health.

The CDR3 DNA follows: TGTGCCAGCAGGGGTCCGAGCTCCTACAATGAGCAGTTCTTC. Translation: CASRGPSSYNEQFF. This chain joins TRBV7-2 and TRBJ2-1; D gene ambiguous. This CDR3 has 14 residues. V was trimmed by 6 bases and J by 0 bases, leaving 9 bases between them. CDR1 is SGHTA, CDR2 FQGNSA, per germline.

The CDR3 DNA reads as TGTGCCAGCAGCGTAGGGGGAGGCTATGGCTACACCTTC. Translated, it gives CASSVGGGYGYTF. The chain couples TRBV9 to TRBJ1-2; D gene unclear. Trimming took 0 bases from V and 4 from J, leaving 7 bases between them. The CDR3 is 13 amino acids. Germline loops: CDR1 SGDLS, CDR2 YYNGEE.

The chain uses TRBV19 and TRBJ2-5; perhaps TRBD2 as D (5 bases). Trimming cost V 4 bases and J 5 bases, with 11 bases left between them. Germline V gene lookup returns CDR1 LNHDA and CDR2 SQIVND (reference sequence). This CDR3 has 13 residues. The CDR3 loop reads CASSTSLAETQYF. CDR3 sequence (DNA): TGTGCCAGTAGTACTAGCTTGGCCGAGACCCAGTACTTC.

This clone occurred once. J is TRBJ2-7 and V is TRBV13; no clear D gene. V lost 7 bases and J lost 6, with 16 bases in between. The germline V gene encodes CDR1 PRHDT and CDR2 FYEKMQ (reference sequence). CDR3 size: 13 residues. The CDR3 spells CASTRQQHSEQYF. DNA of the CDR3: TGTGCCAGCACCCGGCAGCAGCACTCCGAGCAGTACTTC.

This clone was detected only once. This chain joins TRBV19 and TRBJ1-5, with 8 bases aligning to TRBD1. The CDR3 spans 12 residues. Germline CDR1 and CDR2: LNHDA and SQIVND (reference sequence). The junction had 7 bases not matched to a gene; V was cut back by 10 bases and J by 8 bases. This chain's CDR3 is CATGTGGKPQHF. CDR3 nucleotides: TGTGCCACCGGAACAGGGGGAAAGCCCCAGCATTTT.

V gene TRBV4-2 combines with J gene TRBJ2-6, with 7 nucleotides matching TRBD2. The length of the CDR3 is 16 residues. With V trimmed by 1 base and J by 2 bases, 2 bases remained unmatched. Germline assignment: CDR1 LGHNA and CDR2 YNFKEQ. The CDR3 loop is CASSQGGLAGANVLTF. The CDR3, as DNA: TGTGCCAGCAGCCAAGGAGGACTAGCTGGGGCCAACGTCCTGACTTTC.

A note on this clone: Other nucleotide sequences in the sample specify the same CDR3. This sequence joins TRBV15 and TRBJ2-7; 7 bases agree with TRBD1. Germline V gene sequence: CDR1 LNHNV, CDR2 YYDKDF (reference sequence). Unmatched junction bases numbered 7, after V lost 0 bases and J lost 5 bases. The CDR3 sequence is 15 residues long. DNA for the CDR3: TGTGCCACCAGCAGAGATCGACAGGGTCCCAACGAGCAGTACTTC. Translating gives CATSRDRQGPNEQYF.

V gene TRBV5-1 combines with J gene TRBJ2-7; a possible D gene is TRBD1 (5 bases). The CDR3 contains 15 residues. In germline, CDR1 is SGHRS, CDR2 YFSETQ. The V end lost 0 bases, the J end lost 0 bases, and 10 bases lay between the germline ends. The CDR3: CASSLAGHPSYEQYF. CDR3 sequence (DNA): TGCGCCAGCAGCTTGGCAGGGCACCCCTCCTACGAGCAGTACTTC.

This sequence joins TRBV6-1 and TRBJ1-5; 8 nucleotides match TRBD1. After removal of 6 bases from V and 4 bases from J, the junction contained 5 bases not matched to a gene. Germline CDR1 reads MNHNS; CDR2 reads SASEGT. The CDR3 has 14 amino acids. This CDR3 is CASRLGQANQPQHF. The CDR3 coding sequence is TGTGCCAGCAGACTGGGACAGGCGAATCAGCCCCAGCATTTT.

The chain combines TRBV7-9 with TRBJ2-3; tentative D call: TRBD1 (6 bases). Trimming removed 3 bases at V and 3 bases at J, with 10 bases between. Germline assignment: CDR1 SEHNR and CDR2 FQNEAQ (reference sequence). The CDR3 has 14 residues. The CDR3 here is CASSFTGLTDTQYF. The CDR3 DNA reads as TGTGCCAGCAGCTTCACAGGGCTAACAGATACGCAGTATTTT. The full variable domain, with the rest looked up from reference TRBV7-9 and TRBJ2-3, is DTGVSQNPRHKITKRGQNVTFRCDPISEHNRLYWYRQTLGQGPEFLTYFQNEAQLEKSRLLSDRFSAERPKGSFSTLEIQRTEQGDSAMYLCASSFTGLTDTQYFGPGTRLTVL.

This rearrangement joins TRBV4-1 to TRBJ2-7; the match to TRBD2 covers 7 bases. Losses at the gene ends were 4 bases for V and 5 bases for J; bases not matched to a gene: 14. In germline, CDR1 is MGHRA, CDR2 YSYEKL. This CDR3 is 16 amino acids long. This CDR3 reads CASSLLGEGTRHEQYF. The DNA for the CDR3 is TGCGCCAGCAGCCTCCTCGGGGAGGGAACGCGCCACGAGCAGTACTTC.

The genes are TRBV9 and TRBJ1-3; D is unresolved. The CDR3 consists of 16 residues. CDR1 and CDR2 from the germline V gene are SGDLS and YYNGEE. The V and J ends lost 0 bases and 0 bases respectively, with 10 bases between them. This CDR3 reads CASSVGSGISGNTIYF. As DNA, the CDR3 is TGTGCCAGCAGCGTAGGGAGCGGTATCTCTGGAAACACCATATATTTT.

The chain links TRBV28 to TRBJ2-6; D is perhaps TRBD1 (6 bases). Germline V gives CDR1 MDHEN, CDR2 SYDVKM. CDR3 size: 15 residues. V dropped 6 bases and J dropped 0 bases, with 9 bases sitting between them. In DNA form, the CDR3 reads TGTGCCAGCAGACAGACAGGCTCTGGGGCCAACGTCCTGACTTTC. Translation: CASRQTGSGANVLTF.

This clone occurred once. The chain joins TRBV28 to TRBJ1-5; D gene ambiguous. Trimming took 5 bases from V and 6 from J, leaving 11 bases between them. Germline lookup yields CDR1 MDHEN and CDR2 SYDVKM. This CDR3 comprises 13 residues. The CDR3 reads CASSAGVLQPQHF. The CDR3 nucleotides read TGTGCCAGCAGTGCCGGGGTTCTTCAGCCCCAGCATTTT.

The chain carries TRBV27 and TRBJ2-4, with TRBD2 identical over 8 bases. From germline, CDR1 is MNHEY and CDR2 SMNVEV (reference sequence). V shed 8 bases, J shed 6 bases, and the junction held 12 bases outside the gene matches. There are 15 residues in the CDR3. The CDR3 sequence is CASGQGAGGANIQYF. In nucleotides, the CDR3 is TGTGCCAGCGGCCAAGGGGCGGGGGGCGCAAACATTCAGTACTTC.

V is TRBV28 and J is TRBJ2-7; D is unresolved. The length of the CDR3 is 16 residues. Germline V lookup: CDR1 MDHEN, CDR2 SYDVKM. V gave up 2 bases and J gave up 2 bases, with 16 bases separating them. This CDR3 is CASSLNWQASTYEQYF. The CDR3 DNA reads TGTGCCAGCAGTTTAAACTGGCAGGCTTCAACCTACGAGCAGTACTTC. Full variable domain (remainder filled in from reference TRBV28 and TRBJ2-7): DVKVTQSSRYLVKRTGEKVFLECVQDMDHENMFWYRQDPGLGLRLIYFSYDVKMKEKGDIPEGYSVSREKKERFSLILESASTNQTSMYLCASSLNWQASTYEQYFGPGTRLTVT.

The chain recombines TRBV9 with TRBJ1-1; D is ambiguous. This CDR3 region has 14 residues. The V end was cut by 0 bases, the J end by 0 bases, with 6 bases between. Germline assignment: CDR1 SGDLS and CDR2 YYNGEE. The CDR3 protein is CASSVALMNTEAFF. DNA of the CDR3: TGTGCCAGCAGCGTAGCACTGATGAACACTGAAGCTTTCTTT.

The chain combines TRBV7-9 with TRBJ2-7; tentatively, D is TRBD1 or TRBD2 (6 bases each). Trimming stripped 3 bases from V and 5 bases from J, with 17 bases between. This CDR3 comprises 15 residues. The germline V gene has CDR1 SEHNR and CDR2 FQNEAQ (reference sequence). Here the CDR3 reads CASSLGRRGSHEQYF. The CDR3 DNA is TGTGCCAGCAGCTTGGGTCGGAGGGGGTCCCACGAGCAGTACTTC.

This chain connects TRBV27 to TRBJ1-3; D unclear. Per the germline V gene, CDR1 is MNHEY and CDR2 is SMNVEV (reference sequence). V dropped 4 bases and J dropped 0 bases, with 13 bases sitting between them. CDR3 length equals 16 residues. The CDR3 DNA reads TGTGCCAGCAGTTCCCTGGAGCAGCTCTCTGGAAACACCATATATTTT. Translation: CASSSLEQLSGNTIYF.

The chain combines TRBV11-3 with TRBJ1-6; tentative D call: TRBD1 (5 bases). The CDR3 is made up of 13 amino acids. The germline V gene encodes CDR1 SGHNT and CDR2 YENEEA. V lost 1 base to trimming and J lost 10 bases, with 8 bases between them. The CDR3 DNA sequence: TGTGCCAGCAGCTTAGTCCAGGGCTCACCCCTCCACTTT. This translates into CASSLVQGSPLHF.

This chain joins TRBV9 and TRBJ2-7, with TRBD1 matching over 10 bases. The CDR3 consists of 15 residues. Germline V gene lookup returns CDR1 SGDLS and CDR2 YYNGEE. V shed 3 bases and J 2 bases; nucleotides not matched to a gene: 5. The CDR3 spells CASSGRQGATYEQYF. CDR3 nucleotides: TGTGCCAGCAGCGGGAGACAGGGGGCCACCTACGAGCAGTACTTC.

The chain employs TRBV9 and TRBJ2-2; D remains unclear. The germline V and J ends were trimmed by 1 base and 7 bases, with 5 bases remaining between them. The CDR3 has 12 residues. The V gene's germline CDR1 is SGDLS and CDR2 YYNGEE. In nucleotides, the CDR3 is TGTGCCAGCAGCGTAAGCGACGGGGAGCTGTTTTTT. This sequence encodes CASSVSDGELFF.